This TCR beta chain was recovered during a study of blood T cell repertoires in COVID-19. Patients of the Seattle cohort, enrolled during active infection, were followed longitudinally. Libraries were prepared by immunoSEQ multiplex PCR; TCRdb keeps only in-frame clonotypes and omits some of them. The table records some 290,000 clones, approximately 89% of them present only once. J gave up 7 bases and V 5 bases, and 7 bases lay outside the gene matches. The CDR3 runs 15 residues. CDR1 is MNHEY and CDR2 is SMNVEV in the germline V gene (reference sequence). This chain links TRBV27 with TRBJ2-2; 10 bases match TRBD2. The sequencing sample was made of peripheral blood. The sequence came from a woman aged 30 to 39 with COVID-19, enrolled during active disease. The CDR3 sequence: CASSPLAGSGGELFF. The CDR3 nucleotides read TGTGCCAGCAGTCCACTAGCGGGGTCTGGCGGGGAGCTGTTTTTT.